This paragraph reports one T cell receptor (beta chain). Germline CDR1 is SGDLS and CDR2 is YYNGEE. The CDR3 length is 16 residues. The V and J ends lost 4 bases and 4 bases respectively, with 19 bases between them. Sequenced by immunoSEQ multiplex PCR; TCRdb stores in-frame clones only, minus some. The sample has 500,000 to 550,000 clones, about 96% seen once. The sample originates from a study of shared clonotypes between healthy human individuals. The genes are TRBV9 and TRBJ2-3; D might be TRBD1 or TRBD2, each matching 5 bases. Sequencing was carried out using naive CD4+ T cells sorted from blood. Subset of the sample: CD45RA+ positively selected. The clonotype was recovered from a woman aged 30 to 39 in good health. The CDR3: CASSPRGGRLADTQYF. CDR3 coding DNA: TGTGCCAGCAGCCCGAGGGGCGGCCGCTTAGCAGATACGCAGTATTTT.